The 26 T cell receptor beta chains below all came from one sample that was sequenced in a study of blood T cell repertoires in COVID-19. Some clones are missing from TCRdb's copy, which holds only in-frame ones; the method was immunoSEQ multiplex PCR. The sample consists of roughly 84,000 clones, 75% to 90% of them appearing once. The sample taken for sequencing was peripheral blood. The source of these receptors is a woman in her thirties or forties with active or convalescent COVID-19.

The chain links TRBV2 to TRBJ1-6, with 9 nucleotides matching TRBD1. This CDR3 has 14 amino acids. The germline V gene has CDR1 SNHLY and CDR2 FYNNEI. Trimming cost V 3 bases and J 8 bases; bases outside gene matches: 2. The CDR3 bases are TGTGCCAGCAGTGAGTGGGACAGGGATTCACCCCTCCACTTT. Its protein product is CASSEWDRDSPLHF.

The chain carries TRBV7-2 and TRBJ2-5; D remains ambiguous. The germline V and J ends were trimmed by 2 bases and 5 bases, with 9 bases remaining between them. Germline V CDR1 and CDR2: SGHTA, FQGNSA. The CDR3 covers 13 residues. In DNA form, the CDR3 reads TGTGCCAGCAGCTTACGGCGGCCCGAGACCCAGTACTTC. Residues: CASSLRRPETQYF. Full variable domain (remainder filled in from reference TRBV7-2 and TRBJ2-5): GAGVSQSPSNKVTEKGKDVELRCDPISGHTALYWYRQSLGQGLEFLIYFQGNSAPDKSGLPSDRFSAERTGGSVSTLTIQRTQQEDSAVYLCASSLRRPETQYFGPGTRLLVL.

As to this clone: The germline gene is not matched at one end of the junction; a read error may be the cause. This sequence joins TRBV28 and TRBJ2-3; D gene unclear. The CDR3 sequence is 11 residues long. Germline CDR1 is MDHEN and CDR2 is SYDVKM. CDR3 loop: CASSFFTRLVF. Here the CDR3 DNA reads TGTGCCAGCAGTTTCTTTACCCGACTTGTTTTT.

The chain is built from TRBV6-5 and TRBJ1-3; no definite D call. The V gene lost 6 bases and the J gene lost 0 bases, with 12 bases spanning the gap. This CDR3 is built from 15 residues. The germline V gene has CDR1 MNHEY and CDR2 SVGAGI. The CDR3 reads CASSTGLYSGNTIYF. In DNA form, the CDR3 reads TGTGCCAGCAGCACGGGGTTATACTCTGGAAACACCATATATTTT.

The CDR3 here is CASSLGAPGNPYGYTF. In nucleotides, the CDR3 is TGTGCCAGCAGCTTGGGGGCCCCAGGAAATCCCTATGGCTACACCTTC. V is TRBV7-8 and J is TRBJ1-2; D is possibly TRBD1 (6 bases). The CDR3 is 16 residues long. Between the trimmed V and J ends, which lost 3 bases and 4 bases, there was a span of 18 bases. Germline CDR1 SGHVS, CDR2 FQNEAQ.

The chain carries TRBV29-1 and TRBJ2-7, with TRBD2 matching over 7 bases. The CDR3 covers 12 residues. Germline assignment: CDR1 SQVTM and CDR2 ANQGSEA. The V segment lost 4 bases and the J segment 6 bases; nucleotides outside the gene matches: 6. The CDR3 DNA is TGCAGCGTTGTTGGGGGGGAAAGCGAGCAGTACTTC. Its protein product is CSVVGGESEQYF.

The chain carries TRBV10-3 and TRBJ1-5, with TRBD1 as a possible D gene (5 bases). The CDR3 length is 13 residues. Germline V gives CDR1 ENHRY, CDR2 SYGVKD. Deletions cut 6 bases from V and 3 bases from J, with 9 bases between. The CDR3 loop reads CAISREVNQPQHF. The CDR3 nucleotides are TGTGCCATCAGCAGGGAGGTCAATCAGCCCCAGCATTTT.

The CDR3 sequence is CASGGQGATDTQYF. CDR3 sequence (DNA): TGTGCCAGCGGGGGACAGGGGGCTACAGATACGCAGTATTTT. The V gene is TRBV6-5, the J gene TRBJ2-3; 12 nucleotides align to TRBD1. The V gene's germline CDR1 is MNHEY and CDR2 SVGAGI. The CDR3 length is 14 residues. The ends lost 8 bases at V and 3 bases at J; junction bases unmatched: 3.

The rearrangement uses TRBV3-1 (or the pseudogene TRBV3-2) and TRBJ2-7; D remains unclear. There are 14 residues in the CDR3. Germline CDR1 is LGHDT and CDR2 is YNNKEL (reference sequence). V lost 1 base, J lost 0 bases, and 7 bases lay in between. The CDR3 reads CASSQGRDSYEQYF. The CDR3 DNA sequence: TGTGCCAGCAGCCAAGGAAGAGACTCCTACGAGCAGTACTTC.

V usage is TRBV29-1 and J usage is TRBJ1-1; TRBD1 agrees at 7 bases. The CDR3 loop spans 14 amino acids. Germline trimming cut 6 bases from V and 0 bases from J; bases unmatched to any gene: 7. Germline assignment: CDR1 SQVTM and CDR2 ANQGSEA. The chain's CDR3 is CSVPGQRMNTEAFF. The CDR3 DNA is TGCAGCGTACCGGGACAGCGAATGAACACTGAAGCTTTCTTT.

The rearrangement links TRBV6-7 to TRBJ1-5; 7 bases fit TRBD1. TRBV6-7 is assigned to the ORF class and has an uncertain function. The CDR3 is 16 amino acids. V lost 5 bases, J lost 3 bases, and 10 bases stayed unmatched. This chain's CDR3 is CASSRIRTGPNQPQHF. In DNA form, the CDR3 reads TGTGCCAGCAGTAGGATACGGACAGGCCCCAATCAGCCCCAGCATTTT.

This chain joins TRBV18 and TRBJ2-1, with a weak D call TRBD1 (6 bases). The CDR3 totals 11 residues. Germline V gene sequence: CDR1 KGHSH, CDR2 LQKENI. V was trimmed by 4 bases and J by 15 bases, leaving 13 bases between them. CDR3 amino acids: CASSRDMTPFF. CDR3 DNA: TGTGCCAGCTCACGGGACATGACTCCGTTCTTC.

The V gene is TRBV28, the J gene TRBJ2-1; 9 bases match TRBD1. Losses at the gene ends were 6 bases for V and 0 bases for J; bases not matched to a gene: 6. Per germline, CDR1 MDHEN and CDR2 SYDVKM. The CDR3 has 16 amino acids. CDR3 protein: CASRRTGGGSYNEQFF. The CDR3 region has the DNA TGTGCCAGCAGAAGAACAGGGGGCGGCTCCTACAATGAGCAGTTCTTC.

The chain is built from TRBV11-3 and TRBJ2-7; 8 bases are shared with TRBD1. The trim removed 1 base at V and 6 bases at J, leaving 2 bases unmatched. CDR3 length equals 13 residues. CDR1 and CDR2 from the germline V gene are SGHNT and YENEEA. The CDR3 DNA follows: TGTGCCAGCAGCTTAGCCACAGGGGGCGAGCAGTACTTC. Translating it yields CASSLATGGEQYF.

The rearrangement links TRBV5-1 to TRBJ2-1; the match to TRBD2 covers 8 bases. V shed 4 bases and J 10 bases; nucleotides not matched to a gene: 13. CDR3 length: 15 amino acids. The V gene's germline CDR1 is SGHRS and CDR2 YFSETQ. The CDR3 region is CASSPGTSSSGEQFF. CDR3 in DNA: TGCGCCAGCAGCCCCGGGACTAGTTCTTCCGGGGAGCAGTTCTTC.

The rearrangement links TRBV29-1 to TRBJ1-6, with D maybe TRBD1 (5 bases). The CDR3 spans 13 residues. Germline CDR1 reads SQVTM; CDR2 reads ANQGSEA. Trimming pared 4 bases from V and 8 bases from J, leaving 12 bases between. In nucleotides, the CDR3 is TGCAGCGTTGCGGGGGGGACTGATTCACCCCTCCACTTT. It encodes CSVAGGTDSPLHF.

The chain recombines TRBV29-1 with TRBJ2-7; 12 nucleotides align to TRBD2. With 4 bases clipped from V and 9 bases from J, the junction kept 13 bases outside the gene matches. CDR3 length: 15 amino acids. CDR1 and CDR2 from the germline V gene are SQVTM and ANQGSEA. This CDR3 reads CSVGGLAGGPTRQYF. The CDR3 DNA reads as TGCAGCGTTGGGGGGCTAGCGGGAGGGCCAACGAGGCAGTACTTC.

The J gene is TRBJ1-2, the V gene TRBV3-1 (or the pseudogene TRBV3-2); the D gene is possibly TRBD1 (6 bases). With 5 bases removed from V and 3 bases from J, the gap between germline ends came to 19 bases. The CDR3 length is 16 residues. The V gene's germline CDR1 is LGHDT and CDR2 YNNKEL (reference sequence). As DNA, the CDR3 is TGTGCCAGCAGCTCGGCTGGCGGGGGCAGTGACTATGGCTACACCTTC. Its translation is CASSSAGGGSDYGYTF.

The CDR3 region is CASSSIGTLSHF. The CDR3, as DNA: TGTGCCAGCAGTTCGATCGGGACACTCTCGCATTTT. The chain is built from TRBV27 and TRBJ1-5; a possible D gene is TRBD1 (6 bases). Between the trimmed V and J ends, which lost 4 bases and 15 bases, there was a span of 16 bases. The germline V gene has CDR1 MNHEY and CDR2 SMNVEV (reference sequence). The CDR3 is 12 residues long.

This clone was observed a single time. The chain uses TRBV5-1 and TRBJ2-4, with TRBD1 identical over 10 bases. V dropped 0 bases and J dropped 7; count of bases not matched to a gene: 1. This CDR3 is 14 amino acids long. Germline CDR1 reads SGHRS; CDR2 reads YFSETQ. The CDR3 loop is CASSLGTGGNIQYF. Here the CDR3 DNA reads TGCGCCAGCAGCTTGGGGACAGGGGGGAACATTCAGTACTTC.

The chain employs TRBV28 and TRBJ1-5; 7 bases align to TRBD1. V lost 8 bases and J lost 7; bases outside the gene matches: 14. The CDR3 length is 15 residues. CDR1 and CDR2 from the germline V gene are MDHEN and SYDVKM. CDR3 DNA: TGTGCCAGCCTCCCTGGGACAGCCTGGGGGCAGCCCCAGCATTTT. It yields the protein CASLPGTAWGQPQHF.

The rearrangement joins TRBV2 to TRBJ1-5, with D perhaps matching TRBD1 (5 bases). This CDR3 is 13 amino acids long. Germline assignment: CDR1 SNHLY and CDR2 FYNNEI. Trimming pared 4 bases from V and 3 bases from J, leaving 7 bases between. CDR3 loop: CASSGQLNQPQHF. The CDR3, as DNA: TGTGCCAGCAGTGGACAGCTCAATCAGCCCCAGCATTTT. The full variable domain, its missing parts supplied by reference TRBV2 and TRBJ1-5, is EPEVTQTPSHQVTQMGQEVILRCVPISNHLYFYWYRQILGQKVEFLVSFYNNEISEKSEIFDDQFSVERPDGSNFTLKIRSTKLEDSAMYFCASSGQLNQPQHFGDGTRLSIL.

V gene TRBV2 combines with J gene TRBJ2-3, with D maybe TRBD2 (7 bases). The V end was cut by 9 bases, the J end by 3 bases, with 13 bases between. Germline V gene sequence: CDR1 SNHLY, CDR2 FYNNEI. The CDR3 has 13 amino acids. CDR3: CASGGARTDTQYF. Here the CDR3 DNA reads TGTGCCAGTGGGGGGGCTCGGACAGATACGCAGTATTTT.

This chain connects TRBV6-6 to TRBJ1-5; TRBD1 aligns across 11 bases. The CDR3 has 14 residues. Germline assignment: CDR1 MNHNY and CDR2 SVGAGI (reference sequence). Trimming removed 6 bases from V and 7 bases from J; junction bases left unmatched: 5. DNA for the CDR3: TGTGCCAGCAGGGGACAGGGGGGAAGGCAGCCCCAGCATTTT. This codes for CASRGQGGRQPQHF.

This chain joins TRBV6-5 and TRBJ2-5; 7 bases are a match to TRBD2. The length of the CDR3 is 15 residues. The J segment lost 5 bases and the V segment lost 5 bases, leaving 11 bases of the junction unmatched. Germline loops: CDR1 MNHEY, CDR2 SVGAGI. This chain's CDR3 is CASSPRGGLGETQYF. CDR3 bases: TGTGCCAGCAGTCCACGGGGAGGGCTTGGGGAGACCCAGTACTTC.

This clone was recorded a few times. The chain joins TRBV19 to TRBJ1-1; a possible D gene is TRBD1 (5 bases). CDR1 is LNHDA and CDR2 is SQIVND in the germline V gene (reference sequence). The germline V and J ends were trimmed by 5 bases and 5 bases, with 12 bases remaining between them. The CDR3 extends over 13 amino acids. The CDR3 nucleotides read TGTGCCAGTAGTGAACAGGTTTATACTGAAGCTTTCTTT. This gives the protein CASSEQVYTEAFF. The variable domain in full, completed from reference TRBV19 and TRBJ1-1, reads DGGITQSPKYLFRKEGQNVTLSCEQNLNHDAMYWYRQDPGQGLRLIYYSQIVNDFQKGDIAEGYSVSREKKESFPLTVTSAQKNPTAFYLCASSEQVYTEAFFGQGTRLTVV.